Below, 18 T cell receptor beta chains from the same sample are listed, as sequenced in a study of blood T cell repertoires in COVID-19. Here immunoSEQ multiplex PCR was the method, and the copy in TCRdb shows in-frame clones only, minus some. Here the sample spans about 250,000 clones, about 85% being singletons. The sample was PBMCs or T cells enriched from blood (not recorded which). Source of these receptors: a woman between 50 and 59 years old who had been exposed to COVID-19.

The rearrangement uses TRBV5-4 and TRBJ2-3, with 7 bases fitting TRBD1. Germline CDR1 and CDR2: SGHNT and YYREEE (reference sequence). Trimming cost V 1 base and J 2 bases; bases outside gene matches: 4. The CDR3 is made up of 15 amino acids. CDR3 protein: CASSLSRGHTDTQYF. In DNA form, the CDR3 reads TGTGCCAGCAGCTTGTCGAGGGGGCACACAGATACGCAGTATTTT.

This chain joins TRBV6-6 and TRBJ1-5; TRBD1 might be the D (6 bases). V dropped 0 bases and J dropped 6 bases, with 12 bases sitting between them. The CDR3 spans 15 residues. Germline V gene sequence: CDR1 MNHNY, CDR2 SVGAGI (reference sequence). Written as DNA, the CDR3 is TGTGCCAGCAGTTACTCGACAGGTTCGGGTCAGCCCCAGCATTTT. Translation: CASSYSTGSGQPQHF.

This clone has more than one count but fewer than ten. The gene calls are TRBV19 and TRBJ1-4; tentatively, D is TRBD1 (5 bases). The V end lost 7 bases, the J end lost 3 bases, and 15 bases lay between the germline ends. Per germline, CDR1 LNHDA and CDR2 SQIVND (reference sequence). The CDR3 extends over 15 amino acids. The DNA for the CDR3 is TGTGCCAGTACAGTGGGGGGGTCGGCTAATGAAAAACTGTTTTTT. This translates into CASTVGGSANEKLFF.

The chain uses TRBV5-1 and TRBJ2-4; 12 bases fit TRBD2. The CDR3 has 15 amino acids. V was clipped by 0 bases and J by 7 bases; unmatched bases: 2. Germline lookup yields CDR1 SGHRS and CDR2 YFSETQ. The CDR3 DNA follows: TGCGCCAGCAGCTTGGACCTAGCGGGGGGGAACATTCAGTACTTC. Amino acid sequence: CASSLDLAGGNIQYF.

The CDR3 sequence is CSARQGRSNTEAFF. The CDR3 coding sequence is TGCAGCGCTCGACAGGGAAGATCGAACACTGAAGCTTTCTTT. J is TRBJ1-1 and V is TRBV29-1; 7 bases map to TRBD1. Germline CDR1 reads SQVTM; CDR2 reads ANQGSEA. The CDR3 totals 14 residues. The J segment lost 1 base and the V segment lost 7 bases, leaving 9 bases of the junction unmatched. The full variable domain, its missing parts supplied by reference TRBV29-1 and TRBJ1-1, is SAVISQKPSRDICQRGTSLTIQCQVDSQVTMMFWYRQQPGQSLTLIATANQGSEATYESGFVIDKFPISRPNLTFSTLTVSNMSPEDSSIYLCSARQGRSNTEAFFGQGTRLTVV.

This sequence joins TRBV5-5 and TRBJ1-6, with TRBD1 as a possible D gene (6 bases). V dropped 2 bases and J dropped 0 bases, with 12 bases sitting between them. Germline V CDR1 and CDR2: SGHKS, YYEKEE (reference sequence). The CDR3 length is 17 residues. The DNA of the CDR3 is TGTGCCAGCAGCTTCACAGGGACGCACTCCTATAATTCACCCCTCCACTTT. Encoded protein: CASSFTGTHSYNSPLHF.

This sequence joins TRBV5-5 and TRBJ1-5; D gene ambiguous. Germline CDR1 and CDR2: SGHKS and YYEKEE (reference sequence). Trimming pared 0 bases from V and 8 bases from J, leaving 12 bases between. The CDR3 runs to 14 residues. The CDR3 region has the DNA TGTGCCAGCAGCTTGGTACCAGGCCCTGAGCCCCAGCATTTT. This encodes CASSLVPGPEPQHF. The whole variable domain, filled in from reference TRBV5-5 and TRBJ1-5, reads DAGVTQSPTHLIKTRGQQVTLRCSPISGHKSVSWYQQVLGQGPQFIFQYYEKEERGRGNFPDRFSARQFPNYSSELNVNALLLGDSALYLCASSLVPGPEPQHFGDGTRLSIL.

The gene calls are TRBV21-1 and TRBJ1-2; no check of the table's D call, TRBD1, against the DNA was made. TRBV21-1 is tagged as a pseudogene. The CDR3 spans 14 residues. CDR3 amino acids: CASSKPGQGSGYTF. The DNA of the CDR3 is TGTGCCAGCAGCAAGCCGGGACAGGGATCGGGCTACACCTTC.

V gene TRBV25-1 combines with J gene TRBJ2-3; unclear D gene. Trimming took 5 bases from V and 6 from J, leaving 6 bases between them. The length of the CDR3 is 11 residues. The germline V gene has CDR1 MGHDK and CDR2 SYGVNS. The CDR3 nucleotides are TGTGCCAGCAGTCTAGGTGATACGCAGTATTTT. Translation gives CASSLGDTQYF.

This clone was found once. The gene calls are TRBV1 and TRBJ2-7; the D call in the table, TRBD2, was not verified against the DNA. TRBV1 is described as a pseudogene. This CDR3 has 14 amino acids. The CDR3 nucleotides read TGCACCAGCAGCCCCATGGTAGGGAGCTACGAGCAGTACTTC. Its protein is CTSSPMVGSYEQYF.

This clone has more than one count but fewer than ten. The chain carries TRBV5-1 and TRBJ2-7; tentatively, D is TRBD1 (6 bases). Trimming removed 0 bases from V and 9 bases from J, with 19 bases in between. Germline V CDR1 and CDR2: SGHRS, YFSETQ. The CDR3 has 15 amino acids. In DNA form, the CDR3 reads TGCGCCAGCAGCTTGGACGGACAGAGTGCTTCATCGCAGTACTTC. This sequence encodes CASSLDGQSASSQYF.

CDR3 DNA: TGTGCCAGCAGCTTGGGGCAGGGCGAGGCCGGGGAGCTGTTTTTT. Translation gives CASSLGQGEAGELFF. The chain is built from TRBV5-8 and TRBJ2-2, with D perhaps TRBD1 (5 bases). Trimming took off 0 bases at V and 6 bases at J, with 12 bases between the two ends. The germline gives CDR1 SGHTS, CDR2 YDEGEE. The CDR3 has 15 residues.

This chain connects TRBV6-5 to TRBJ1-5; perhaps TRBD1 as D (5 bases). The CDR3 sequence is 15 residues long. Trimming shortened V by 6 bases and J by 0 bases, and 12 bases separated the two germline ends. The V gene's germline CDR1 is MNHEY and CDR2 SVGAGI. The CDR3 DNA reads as TGTGCCAGCAGCCAGTCAGGGAATAGCAATCAGCCCCAGCATTTT. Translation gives CASSQSGNSNQPQHF.

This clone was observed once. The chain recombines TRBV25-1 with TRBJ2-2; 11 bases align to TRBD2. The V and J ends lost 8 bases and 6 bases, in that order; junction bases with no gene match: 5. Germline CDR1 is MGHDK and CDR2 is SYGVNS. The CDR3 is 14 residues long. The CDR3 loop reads CASGLAGGAGELFF. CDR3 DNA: TGTGCCAGCGGGCTAGCGGGGGGAGCCGGGGAGCTGTTTTTT. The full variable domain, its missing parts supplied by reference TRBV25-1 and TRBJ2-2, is EADIYQTPRYLVIGTGKKITLECSQTMGHDKMYWYQQDPGMELHLIHYSYGVNSTEKGDLSSESTVSRIRTEHFPLTLESARPSHTSQYLCASGLAGGAGELFFGEGSRLTVL.

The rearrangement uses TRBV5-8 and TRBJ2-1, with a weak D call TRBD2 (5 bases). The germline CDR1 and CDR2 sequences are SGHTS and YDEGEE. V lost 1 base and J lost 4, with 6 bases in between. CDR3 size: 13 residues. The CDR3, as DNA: TGTGCCAGCAGCTTGTCGGGGTACAATGAGCAGTTCTTC. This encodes CASSLSGYNEQFF.

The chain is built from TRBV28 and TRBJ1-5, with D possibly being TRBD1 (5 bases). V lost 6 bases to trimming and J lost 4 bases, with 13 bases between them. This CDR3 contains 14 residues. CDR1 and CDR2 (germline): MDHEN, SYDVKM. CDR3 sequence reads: CASREAGLNQPQHF. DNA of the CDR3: TGTGCCAGCAGAGAGGCAGGGTTAAATCAGCCCCAGCATTTT.

This chain's CDR3 is CAWSAGTWFEKLFF. The CDR3 DNA sequence: TGTGCCTGGAGTGCAGGAACGTGGTTTGAAAAACTGTTTTTT. The chain couples TRBV30 to TRBJ1-4; D ambiguous. Germline lookup yields CDR1 GTSNPN and CDR2 SVGIG (reference sequence). CDR3 size: 14 residues. V was cut by 1 base and J by 7 bases, with 13 bases left in between.

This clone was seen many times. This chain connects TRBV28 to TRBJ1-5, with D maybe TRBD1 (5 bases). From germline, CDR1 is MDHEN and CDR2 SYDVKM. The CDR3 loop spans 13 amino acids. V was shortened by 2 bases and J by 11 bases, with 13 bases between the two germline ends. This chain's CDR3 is CASSLGGGRTQHF. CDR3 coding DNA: TGTGCCAGCAGTTTAGGGGGGGGAAGGACCCAGCATTTT.